The clone carrying this T cell receptor (beta chain) was seen only once. How the authors handled the data: Nucleated cell counts were estimated from reference gene primer amplification. This table comes from immunoSEQ multiplex PCR, and its TCRdb copy is limited to in-frame clones, with some not included. V, J and clone size reflect that table, while D and trimming were determined from the DNA. The sample records approximately 100,000 clones, around 87% being singletons. The sample belongs to a study of blood T cell repertoires in COVID-19. Study summary: The origin of the acute and convalescent COVID-19 samples was the United States, Italy and Spain. Sources were T cells, B-cell-depleted T cells, or PBMCs; the material itself was cDNA or gDNA.

The CDR3 consists of 20 residues. V lost 0 bases, J lost 2 bases, and 17 bases stayed unmatched. Per germline, CDR1 MGHRA and CDR2 YSYEKL. Sequencing was done on a sample of peripheral blood. The V call is TRBV4-1, the J call TRBJ2-7; TRBD2 matches at 9 bases. The sequence derives from a middle-aged man with acute or convalescent COVID-19. The CDR3 region is CASSQDRWGVASGTTYEQYF. CDR3 in DNA: TGCGCCAGCAGCCAAGATCGGTGGGGGGTGGCTAGCGGGACTACCTACGAGCAGTACTTC.